One and the same sample provided the 13 T cell receptor beta chains below, sequenced in a study of cytomegalovirus exposure and HLA in healthy donors (dated by TCRdb to 2016 to 2017). The library was produced with the immunoSEQ multiplex PCR assay. A mixture of 60 forward primers for TCR Vbeta segments and 13 reverse primers for TCR Jbeta segments was used in the multiplex PCR. TCRdb's version of the immuneACCESS table is confined to in-frame rearrangements and falls short of the full clone set. An unresolved V gene accounts for under half of the shortfall where checked; the remainder is of unknown origin. This specimen's table enumerates 93,000 or so clones. The ten biggest clones cover approximately 3.7% of the sample. Sequenced input: PBMCs. The receptors originated from a man aged 35-49 years in good health and CMV-seronegative.

This sequence joins TRBV6-5 and TRBJ2-7, with TRBD2 identical over 7 bases. The CDR3 totals 16 residues. In germline, CDR1 is MNHEY, CDR2 SVGAGI. Trimming cost V 0 bases and J 4 bases; bases outside gene matches: 9. CDR3 sequence reads: CASSYSAGGSSYEQYF. CDR3 in DNA: TGTGCCAGCAGTTACTCGGCGGGCGGGAGTTCTTACGAGCAGTACTTC.

The chain recombines TRBV7-8 with TRBJ1-5; weak D call: TRBD1 (6 bases). This CDR3 region has 14 residues. Germline V gene sequence: CDR1 SGHVS, CDR2 FQNEAQ. Trimming left V 5 bases short and J 5 bases short, with 13 bases between. CDR3: CASSPDRSYQPQHF. In DNA form, the CDR3 reads TGTGCCAGCAGCCCTGACAGGTCCTATCAGCCCCAGCATTTT.

The chain carries TRBV5-6 and TRBJ2-2; TRBD1 is a possible D gene (5 bases). Germline-derived CDR1 and CDR2 are SGHDT and YYEEEE. This CDR3 spans 15 amino acids. V lost 4 bases and J lost 0, with 10 bases in between. The CDR3 nucleotides read TGTGCCAGCAGCCGACAGTTTTCGAACACCGGGGAGCTGTTTTTT. It yields the protein CASSRQFSNTGELFF.

The rearrangement links TRBV7-2 to TRBJ2-5; no firm D call. Germline V gene lookup returns CDR1 SGHTA and CDR2 FQGNSA. The CDR3 runs 14 residues. Deletions cut 1 base from V and 3 bases from J, with 9 bases between. The CDR3 protein is CASSLEVGEETQYF. DNA of the CDR3: TGTGCCAGCAGCTTAGAAGTCGGAGAAGAGACCCAGTACTTC.

The chain joins TRBV9 to TRBJ2-6; the D gene is possibly TRBD2 (8 bases). Per germline, CDR1 SGDLS and CDR2 YYNGEE. The CDR3 has 18 amino acids. The ends were cut back, 6 bases at V and 2 bases at J, with 21 bases in the middle. CDR3 protein: CASTPQPGGGAGANVLTF. The CDR3 DNA is TGTGCCAGCACCCCTCAACCGGGAGGGGGCGCTGGGGCCAACGTCCTGACTTTC.

This chain links TRBV10-1 with TRBJ1-1, with 9 bases lining up with TRBD1. The V segment lost 4 bases and the J segment 6 bases; nucleotides outside the gene matches: 9. CDR1 and CDR2 (germline): WNHNN, SYGVQD (reference sequence). This CDR3 has 15 residues. The CDR3 bases are TGCGCCAGCAGTGCTCGGACAGGGGCTGGCGCTGAAGCTTTCTTT. Translating it yields CASSARTGAGAEAFF.

The rearrangement uses TRBV29-1 and TRBJ2-1, with a possible D match to TRBD2 (6 bases). Germline CDR1 is SQVTM and CDR2 is ANQGSEA. The germline V and J ends were trimmed by 7 bases and 2 bases, with 6 bases remaining between them. This CDR3 has 11 residues. The CDR3 loop reads CSGGAYNEQFF. CDR3 DNA: TGCAGCGGGGGGGCCTACAATGAGCAGTTCTTC.

The chain recombines TRBV5-8 with TRBJ2-5, with 7 bases identical to TRBD2. The J segment lost 1 base and the V segment lost 5 bases, leaving 11 bases of the junction unmatched. This CDR3 region has 16 residues. CDR1 is SGHTS, CDR2 YDEGEE, per germline. The CDR3 nucleotides are TGTGCCAGCAGACCCCGGGCTAGCGGACTCCAAGAGACCCAGTACTTC. Residues: CASRPRASGLQETQYF.

This chain joins TRBV19 and TRBJ2-3; 11 positions match TRBD2. The CDR3 loop spans 14 amino acids. Germline CDR1 reads LNHDA; CDR2 reads SQIVND (reference sequence). The V segment lost 9 bases and the J segment 4 bases; nucleotides outside the gene matches: 6. CDR3 in DNA: TGTGCCAGCGCTACTAGCGGGAGTGCAGATACGCAGTATTTT. Translation: CASATSGSADTQYF.

The chain employs TRBV14 and TRBJ2-1; D perhaps matches TRBD1 (5 bases). The CDR3 runs to 17 residues. Trimming pared 9 bases from V and 0 bases from J, leaving 21 bases between. Germline V CDR1 and CDR2: SGHDN, FVKESK. This CDR3 is CARPCGAVACSYNEQFF. CDR3 nucleotide sequence: TGTGCCAGACCATGTGGGGCGGTGGCGTGCTCCTACAATGAGCAGTTCTTC.

This rearrangement joins TRBV11-2 to TRBJ2-1; 7 bases map to TRBD1. CDR3 length: 15 amino acids. Germline V gene lookup returns CDR1 SGHAT and CDR2 FQNNGV. The V gene end was trimmed by 6 bases and the J gene end by 1 base; junction bases not matched to a gene: 6. CDR3 DNA: TGTGCCAGCAGTGCCAGGGGGATTTCCTACAATGAGCAGTTCTTC. This codes for CASSARGISYNEQFF.

The V gene is TRBV10-3, the J gene TRBJ2-1, with 9 bases lining up with TRBD2. The length of the CDR3 is 16 residues. CDR1 is ENHRY, CDR2 SYGVKD, per germline. With 4 bases clipped from V and 0 bases from J, the junction kept 4 bases outside the gene matches. In nucleotides, the CDR3 is TGTGCCATCAGTGGGGATAGCGGGAGCTCCTACAATGAGCAGTTCTTC. Translation gives CAISGDSGSSYNEQFF.

The DNA for the CDR3 is TGTGCCAGCAGCCTTACAATGGTAGGAAACACCATATATTTT. The encoded protein is CASSLTMVGNTIYF. The chain is built from TRBV28 and TRBJ1-3, with D unclear. The V end lost 6 bases, the J end lost 4 bases, and 13 bases lay between the germline ends. CDR1 is MDHEN, CDR2 SYDVKM, per germline. The CDR3 totals 14 residues.